Sequencing of this T cell receptor beta chain was carried out in a study of tumor-infiltrating lymphocytes in primary liver carcinoma. Co-extraction of RNA and DNA was performed on roughly 20-31 mg of unsorted bulk tissue. Study conclusions and caveats: Among the pair types, tumor region pairs showed more overlap than tumor-adjacent and tumor-blood pairs.

As to this clonotype: Antigen: not known. At one of its ends the junction is not consistent with the germline gene, which may arise from a read error.

The investigators made TCR beta cDNA from about 500 ng total RNA, using a constant-region primer. Three nested multiplex PCR rounds of slightly modified ARM-PCR generated TCR beta libraries. TCRdb redid the calling of the multiplex PCR reads with MiXCR, one entry per CDR3 protein. The sample holds about 120,000 distinct CDR3 sequences, less than 75% seen once. The TCR was taken from a woman aged 60-75 years with primary liver carcinoma and hepatitis B virus infection. Specimen: tumor-adjacent normal liver tissue.

The CDR3 is CANTYSGGTQYF. In nucleotides, the CDR3 is TGCGCCAACACCTACTCTGGGGGTACGCAGTATTTT. V is TRBV11-2 and J is TRBJ2-3; the D gene could be TRBD1 or TRBD2 (5 bases each). Germline loops: CDR1 SGHAT, CDR2 FQNNGV. The CDR3 spans 12 residues.